One sample yielded the 23 T cell receptor beta chains listed below, sequenced in a study of cytomegalovirus exposure and HLA in healthy donors. Amplification used 60 Vbeta primers and 13 Jbeta primers. Produced via immunoSEQ multiplex PCR; TCRdb's table is partial and in-frame only. The sample carries about 130,000 clones, approximately 75% recorded once. The material sequenced was PBMCs. The source of these receptors is a male donor in good health and CMV-seronegative.

The chain carries TRBV12-5 and TRBJ1-5; 7 bases map to TRBD1. The CDR3 is made up of 17 amino acids. Germline values: CDR1 LGHNT, CDR2 FRNRAP. V was clipped by 1 base and J by 7 bases; unmatched bases: 13. CDR3 sequence reads: CASGLAGIGGAVQPQHF. In DNA, the CDR3 is TGTGCTAGTGGTTTGGCCGGGATAGGGGGCGCGGTACAGCCCCAGCATTTT.

The CDR3 spells CASRDRGAGEKLFF. The CDR3 DNA is TGTGCCAGCAGAGACAGGGGCGCGGGGGAAAAACTGTTTTTT. This rearrangement joins TRBV6-5 to TRBJ1-4, with 8 bases identical to TRBD1. From germline, CDR1 is MNHEY and CDR2 SVGAGI. The CDR3 consists of 14 residues. With V trimmed by 6 bases and J by 8 bases, 8 bases remained unmatched.

J is TRBJ2-3 and V is TRBV30, with 8 bases fitting TRBD2. Germline CDR1 reads GTSNPN; CDR2 reads SVGIG (reference sequence). Trimming removed 5 bases from V and 6 bases from J; junction bases left unmatched: 10. This CDR3 spans 14 amino acids. CDR3 nucleotide sequence: TGTGCCTGGGCCGGCAGCGGGGGTAGGGATACGCAGTATTTT. Translation gives CAWAGSGGRDTQYF.

This chain's CDR3 is CASSPLAGGGDTQYF. The CDR3 DNA reads TGTGCCAGCAGCCCCCTAGCGGGGGGGGGAGATACGCAGTATTTT. The chain employs TRBV6-4 and TRBJ2-3, with 12 bases aligning to TRBD2. The J segment lost 5 bases and the V segment lost 6 bases, leaving 6 bases of the junction unmatched. The CDR3 is 15 residues long. Germline values: CDR1 MRHNA, CDR2 SNTAGT.

The chain has TRBV25-1 and TRBJ1-6; D perhaps matches TRBD1 (6 bases). There are 16 residues in the CDR3. Trimming stripped 3 bases from V and 8 bases from J, with 17 bases between. Germline loops: CDR1 MGHDK, CDR2 SYGVNS. The CDR3 is CASSDAGGAAYSPLHF. CDR3 DNA sequence: TGTGCCAGCAGTGACGCCGGGGGGGCCGCATATTCACCCCTCCACTTT.

The genes are TRBV4-1 and TRBJ1-1, with unresolved D. The V and J ends lost 1 base and 1 base respectively, with 4 bases between them. The CDR3 has 13 amino acids. Germline V gene sequence: CDR1 MGHRA, CDR2 YSYEKL. The CDR3 loop is CASSQAGNTEAFF. The CDR3 DNA follows: TGCGCCAGCAGCCAAGCCGGGAACACTGAAGCTTTCTTT.

The chain carries TRBV9 and TRBJ1-5, with 8 bases aligning to TRBD1. The germline V gene has CDR1 SGDLS and CDR2 YYNGEE. The J segment lost 6 bases and the V segment lost 0 bases, leaving 2 bases of the junction unmatched. The CDR3 length is 14 residues. Here the CDR3 reads CASSVGTGSQPQHF. As DNA, the CDR3 is TGTGCCAGCAGCGTAGGGACAGGGAGTCAGCCCCAGCATTTT.

This clone was detected only once. The chain combines TRBV2 with TRBJ2-1, with 7 nucleotides matching TRBD1. CDR1 and CDR2 from the germline V gene are SNHLY and FYNNEI. V shed 6 bases, J shed 8 bases, and the junction held 13 bases outside the gene matches. CDR3 length: 15 amino acids. The CDR3 is CASSPPGSQGDEQFF. The CDR3, as DNA: TGTGCCAGCAGCCCACCCGGGTCCCAGGGGGATGAGCAGTTCTTC.

In the case of this clone: Other nucleotide sequences in the sample specify the same CDR3. This chain links TRBV10-3 with TRBJ2-7, with D possibly matching TRBD1 (7 bases). Germline V gives CDR1 ENHRY, CDR2 SYGVKD. V was shortened by 7 bases and J by 6 bases, with 31 bases between the two germline ends. The CDR3 runs 18 residues. The CDR3, as DNA: TGTGCCATCAACCCTGGGGTGAGCCCAGGGGGACTCGATTCCGAGCAGTACTTC. It specifies CAINPGVSPGGLDSEQYF.

The chain joins TRBV18 to TRBJ2-7; the match to TRBD1 covers 7 bases. CDR3 length equals 13 residues. Trimming at V came to 3 bases and at J to 3 bases, leaving 2 bases not matched to a gene. In germline, CDR1 is KGHSH, CDR2 LQKENI. CDR3 DNA: TGTGCCAGCTCACCGGGACAGTTCTACGAGCAGTACTTC. Amino acid sequence: CASSPGQFYEQYF.

The rearrangement links TRBV2 to TRBJ2-5; 12 positions match TRBD1. CDR1 SNHLY and CDR2 FYNNEI come from the germline V gene. The CDR3 has 17 amino acids. The trim removed 6 bases at V and 5 bases at J, leaving 13 bases unmatched. The CDR3 bases are TGTGCCAGCAGCAGGACCCGGGACAGGGGGCGAGTGGAGACCCAGTACTTC. Amino acid sequence: CASSRTRDRGRVETQYF.

The chain carries TRBV6-5 and TRBJ1-5, with a tentative D call TRBD1 (6 bases). Germline values: CDR1 MNHEY, CDR2 SVGAGI. V was pared by 5 bases and J by 2 bases, with 13 bases between. The CDR3 loop spans 15 amino acids. CDR3 sequence reads: CASSRSGGGNQPQHF. In DNA, the CDR3 is TGTGCCAGCAGTCGCTCGGGGGGCGGCAATCAGCCCCAGCATTTT.

This rearrangement joins TRBV6-5 to TRBJ1-2; possible D gene TRBD1, 6 bases. V was trimmed by 5 bases and J by 2 bases, leaving 12 bases between them. There are 14 residues in the CDR3. Germline V CDR1 and CDR2: MNHEY, SVGAGI. CDR3 loop: CASSRGTLNYGYTF. CDR3 nucleotides: TGTGCCAGCAGTCGAGGGACACTCAACTATGGCTACACCTTC.

The chain is built from TRBV2 and TRBJ1-1; TRBD1 matches 7 bases. Germline CDR1 is SNHLY and CDR2 is FYNNEI. The V gene end was trimmed by 8 bases and the J gene end by 2 bases; junction bases not matched to a gene: 2. The CDR3 spans 12 residues. CDR3 nucleotides: TGTGCCAGCTGGGACAGCAACACTGAAGCTTTCTTT. Its protein is CASWDSNTEAFF.

The V and J genes are TRBV9 and TRBJ2-3; no firm D call. Germline assignment: CDR1 SGDLS and CDR2 YYNGEE. The CDR3 loop spans 15 amino acids. Trimming removed 3 bases at V and 5 bases at J, with 16 bases between. CDR3 bases: TGTGCCAGCAGCGGGCTTGGGTGGGCAGGAGATACGCAGTATTTT. Translating it yields CASSGLGWAGDTQYF.

The chain carries TRBV11-3 and TRBJ2-7; TRBD2 matches 7 bases. Trimming at V came to 3 bases and at J to 8 bases, leaving 4 bases not matched to a gene. Germline CDR1 is SGHNT and CDR2 is YENEEA. The CDR3 contains 12 residues. The CDR3 DNA is TGTGCCAGCAGCTTCTCCGGGGGGAAGCAGTACTTC. This translates into CASSFSGGKQYF.

The table lists this clone with a few counts. The chain is built from TRBV4-1 and TRBJ1-1, with a possible D match to TRBD1 (6 bases). Germline V gene data show CDR1 as MGHRA and CDR2 as YSYEKL. The CDR3 runs to 14 residues. The ends were cut back, 6 bases at V and 0 bases at J, with 11 bases in the middle. The CDR3 bases are TGCGCCAGCAGACTAGGGGGATTGAACACTGAAGCTTTCTTT. Amino acids: CASRLGGLNTEAFF.

The chain links TRBV13 to TRBJ1-1; D remains ambiguous. V was cut by 8 bases and J by 3 bases, with 13 bases left in between. The CDR3 is 13 amino acids. Germline lookup yields CDR1 PRHDT and CDR2 FYEKMQ (reference sequence). DNA for the CDR3: TGTGCCAGCGGCCTGGGCAAACACACTGAAGCTTTCTTT. Its translation is CASGLGKHTEAFF.

The chain employs TRBV12-5 and TRBJ2-6, with TRBD2 matching over 13 bases. CDR3 length: 19 residues. V shed 5 bases, J shed 0 bases, and the junction held 7 bases outside the gene matches. Germline V lookup: CDR1 LGHNT, CDR2 FRNRAP. The CDR3 spells CASGRTSGGLASGANVLTF. The CDR3 coding sequence is TGTGCTAGTGGTCGGACTAGCGGGGGCCTCGCCTCTGGGGCCAACGTCCTGACTTTC.

The V call is TRBV5-1, the J call TRBJ2-3, with 7 bases fitting TRBD2. In germline, CDR1 is SGHRS, CDR2 YFSETQ. The CDR3 spans 16 residues. V gave up 4 bases and J gave up 3 bases; unmatched junction bases: 11. CDR3 residues: CASSPRASGRTDTQYF. Here the CDR3 DNA reads TGCGCCAGCAGCCCGAGAGCTAGCGGCAGGACAGATACGCAGTATTTT.

This clone appeared once. The rearrangement links TRBV6-5 to TRBJ2-7; D remains ambiguous. Trimming took off 6 bases at V and 2 bases at J, with 11 bases between the two ends. The CDR3 is made up of 13 amino acids. Germline CDR1 reads MNHEY; CDR2 reads SVGAGI. The CDR3: CASSSSDPYEQYF. The CDR3 coding sequence is TGTGCCAGCAGCTCCAGCGATCCCTACGAGCAGTACTTC.

The V call is TRBV5-1, the J call TRBJ1-1; D not certain. Germline V gives CDR1 SGHRS, CDR2 YFSETQ. The CDR3 contains 14 residues. Deletions cut 1 base from V and 5 bases from J, with 12 bases between. Here the CDR3 reads CASSLISDRTEAFF. CDR3 coding DNA: TGCGCCAGCAGCTTGATAAGCGATCGGACTGAAGCTTTCTTT.

The gene calls are TRBV5-6 and TRBJ2-2; TRBD1 aligns across 8 bases. V was pared by 0 bases and J by 7 bases, with 8 bases of the junction left unmatched. Per germline, CDR1 SGHDT and CDR2 YYEEEE. The CDR3 length is 16 residues. This chain's CDR3 is CASSLARTGPGGELFF. CDR3 bases: TGTGCCAGCAGCTTGGCCCGGACAGGGCCTGGCGGGGAGCTGTTTTTT. Full variable domain (outside the CDR3, taken from reference TRBV5-6 and TRBJ2-2): DAGVTQSPTHLIKTRGQQVTLRCSPKSGHDTVSWYQQALGQGPQFIFQYYEEEERQRGNFPDRFSGHQFPNYSSELNVNALLLGDSALYLCASSLARTGPGGELFFGEGSRLTVL.